This TCR beta chain originates from a study of T cells in Graves' hyperthyroidism and ophthalmopathy. Study details: Peripheral blood specimens were obtained at initial diagnosis, prior to any treatment. General study points: Ophthalmopathy was model-predicted a median roughly 6.5 months pre-onset.

The CDR3 length is 17 residues. Between the trimmed V and J ends, which lost 5 bases and 7 bases, there was a span of 21 bases. Germline V gives CDR1 SGHAT, CDR2 FQNNGV. This clonotype has at least ten counts. The antigen is unknown. Amplification of TCR beta CDR3 regions was performed using RNA transcripts as template. First-round RT-PCR of the TCR CDR3 relied on the HTBI primer set. Via MiXCR, TCRdb re-called the multiplex PCR reads, giving one row per CDR3 protein. The table lists a few hundred thousand distinct CDR3 sequences, roughly 13% of them singletons. This TCR came from a middle-aged woman with Graves' ophthalmopathy. V gene TRBV11-2 combines with J gene TRBJ1-6; no clear D. Material for sequencing was blood. The CDR3 nucleotides are TGTGCCAGCAGCCCCCGTCCAAGCCCATCTCCCAATTCACCCCTCCACTTT. It is translated as CASSPRPSPSPNSPLHF.